Following are 5 T cell receptor beta chains from one sample sequenced in a study of shared clonotypes between healthy human individuals (dated by TCRdb to 2018 to 2021). Preparation of the library involved the immunoSEQ multiplex PCR assay. Imported from immuneACCESS, the table was reduced by TCRdb to in-frame sequences with V and J called. These copies leave out some clones; in studies compared against another copy, an unresolved V gene accounts for under half, and the cause of the remainder is not known. The sample table lists over a million clones, about 80% of them with a count of one. The ten largest make up roughly 0.55% of the sample. The sequenced material came from memory CD4+ T cells from PBMCs. The meaning of the sample's cell subset or site label: CD45RA-negative fraction. The origin of the receptors is a man in his late teens or twenties in good health. Some clones in this sample may be carry-over from other donors' samples.

The table lists this clone with a count of one. The chain combines TRBV29-1 with TRBJ2-7; weak D call: TRBD1 (6 bases). This CDR3 region has 15 residues. The V end lost 7 bases, the J end lost 4 bases, and 23 bases lay between the germline ends. CDR1 SQVTM and CDR2 ANQGSEA come from the germline V gene. CDR3 protein: CSAKNLQGADYEQYF. The CDR3, as DNA: TGCAGCGCTAAGAACCTACAGGGTGCGGATTACGAGCAGTACTTC.

Comments on this clone: The same CDR3 also results from other DNA sequences found in this sample. CDR3 nucleotide sequence: TGCGCCAGCAGCTCTCTAGCGGGAGGCACCAATGAGCAGTTCTTC. It specifies CASSSLAGGTNEQFF. The V call is TRBV5-1, the J call TRBJ2-1; TRBD2 matches at 11 bases. Germline V CDR1 and CDR2: SGHRS, YFSETQ. The CDR3 loop spans 15 amino acids. J was trimmed by 6 bases and V by 3 bases; bases with no gene match: 5.

The V call is TRBV5-1, the J call TRBJ2-5; TRBD2 is a possible D gene (6 bases). The CDR3 consists of 13 residues. V gave up 4 bases and J gave up 2 bases, with 9 bases separating them. Looked up from germline, CDR1 is SGHRS and CDR2 is YFSETQ. CDR3 DNA: TGCGCCAGCAGCCAGGGACTTCAAGAGACCCAGTACTTC. Its protein is CASSQGLQETQYF.

V is TRBV5-4 and J is TRBJ2-5; 12 bases line up with TRBD2. The length of the CDR3 is 15 residues. Germline-derived CDR1 and CDR2 are SGHNT and YYREEE (reference sequence). V lost 3 bases to trimming and J lost 5 bases; unmatched junction nucleotides: 5. This chain's CDR3 is CASSSRLAGDETQYF. Here the CDR3 DNA reads TGTGCCAGCAGCTCCCGACTAGCGGGAGACGAGACCCAGTACTTC.

The J gene is TRBJ1-2, the V gene TRBV9, with 8 nucleotides matching TRBD1. Losses at the gene ends were 0 bases for V and 7 bases for J; bases not matched to a gene: 5. The length of the CDR3 is 14 residues. Germline V lookup: CDR1 SGDLS, CDR2 YYNGEE. The CDR3 coding sequence is TGTGCCAGCAGCGTAGTCGACAGGGGCGGTGGCTACACCTTC. Its translation is CASSVVDRGGGYTF. Full variable domain (outside the CDR3, taken from reference TRBV9 and TRBJ1-2): DSGVTQTPKHLITATGQRVTLRCSPRSGDLSVYWYQQSLDQGLQFLIQYYNGEERAKGNILERFSAQQFPDLHSELNLSSLELGDSALYFCASSVVDRGGGYTFGSGTRLTVV.